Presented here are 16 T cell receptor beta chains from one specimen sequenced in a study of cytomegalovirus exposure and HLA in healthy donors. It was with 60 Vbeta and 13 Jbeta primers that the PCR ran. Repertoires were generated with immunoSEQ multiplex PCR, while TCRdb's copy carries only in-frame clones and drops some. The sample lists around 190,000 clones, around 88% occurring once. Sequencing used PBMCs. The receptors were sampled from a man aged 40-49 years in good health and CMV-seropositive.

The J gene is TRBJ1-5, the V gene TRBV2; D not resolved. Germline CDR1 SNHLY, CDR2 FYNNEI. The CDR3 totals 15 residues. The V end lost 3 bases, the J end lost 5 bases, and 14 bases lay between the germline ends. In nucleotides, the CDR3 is TGTGCCAGCAGTGATCTCGGGTATCGGGATCAGCCCCAGCATTTT. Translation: CASSDLGYRDQPQHF.

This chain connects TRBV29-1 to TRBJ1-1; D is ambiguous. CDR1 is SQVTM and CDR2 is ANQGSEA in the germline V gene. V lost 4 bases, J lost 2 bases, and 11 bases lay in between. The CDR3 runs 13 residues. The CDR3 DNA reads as TGCAGCGTTGGTGCCAGGCTCAACACTGAAGCTTTCTTT. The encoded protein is CSVGARLNTEAFF.

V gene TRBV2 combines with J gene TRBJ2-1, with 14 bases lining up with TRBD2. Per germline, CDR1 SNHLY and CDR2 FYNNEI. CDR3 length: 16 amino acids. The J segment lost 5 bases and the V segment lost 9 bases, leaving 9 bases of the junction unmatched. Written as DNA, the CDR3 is TGTGCCAGTCGTCGGGGGGGACTAGCGGGAGACAATGAGCAGTTCTTC. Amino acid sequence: CASRRGGLAGDNEQFF.

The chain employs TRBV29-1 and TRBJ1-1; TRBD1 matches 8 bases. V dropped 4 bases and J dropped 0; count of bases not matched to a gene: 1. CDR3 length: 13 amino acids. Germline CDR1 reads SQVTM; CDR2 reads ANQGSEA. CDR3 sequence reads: CSVVGQVNTEAFF. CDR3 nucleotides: TGCAGCGTTGTGGGACAGGTGAACACTGAAGCTTTCTTT.

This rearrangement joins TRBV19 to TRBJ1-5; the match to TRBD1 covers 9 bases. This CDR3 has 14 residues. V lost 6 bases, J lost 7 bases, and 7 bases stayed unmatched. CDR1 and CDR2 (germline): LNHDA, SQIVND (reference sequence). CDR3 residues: CASRNTGGGQPQHF. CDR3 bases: TGTGCCAGTAGGAACACAGGGGGCGGACAGCCCCAGCATTTT.

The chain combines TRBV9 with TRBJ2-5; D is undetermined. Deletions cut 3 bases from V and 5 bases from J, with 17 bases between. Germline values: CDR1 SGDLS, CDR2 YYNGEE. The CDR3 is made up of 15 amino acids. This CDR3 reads CASSAGQRPVETQYF. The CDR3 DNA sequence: TGTGCCAGCAGCGCGGGTCAGCGCCCGGTGGAGACCCAGTACTTC.

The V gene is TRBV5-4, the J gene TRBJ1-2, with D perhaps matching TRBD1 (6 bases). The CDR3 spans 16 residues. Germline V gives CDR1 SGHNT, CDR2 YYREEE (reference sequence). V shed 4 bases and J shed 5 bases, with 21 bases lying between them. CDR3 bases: TGTGCCAGCAGCCCCGGAACGGGGGGCGTCGGGTATGGCTACACCTTC. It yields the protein CASSPGTGGVGYGYTF.

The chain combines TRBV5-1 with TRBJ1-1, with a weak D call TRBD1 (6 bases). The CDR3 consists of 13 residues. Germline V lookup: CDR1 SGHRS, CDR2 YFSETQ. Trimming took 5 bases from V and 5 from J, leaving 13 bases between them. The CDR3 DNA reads TGCGCCAGCAGACGACCCGGACAGACTGAAGCTTTCTTT. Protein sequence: CASRRPGQTEAFF.

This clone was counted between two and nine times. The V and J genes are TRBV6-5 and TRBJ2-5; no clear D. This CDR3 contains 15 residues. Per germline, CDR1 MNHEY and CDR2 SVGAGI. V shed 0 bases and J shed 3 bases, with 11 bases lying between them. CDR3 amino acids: CASSYSITPEETQYF. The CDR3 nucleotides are TGTGCCAGCAGTTACTCGATCACTCCCGAAGAGACCCAGTACTTC.

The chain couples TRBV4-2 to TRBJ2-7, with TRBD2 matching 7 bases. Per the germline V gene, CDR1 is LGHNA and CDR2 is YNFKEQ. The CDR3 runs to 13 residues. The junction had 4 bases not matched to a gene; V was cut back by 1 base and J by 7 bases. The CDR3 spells CASSQAPSGEQYF. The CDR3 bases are TGTGCCAGCAGCCAAGCTCCTAGCGGAGAGCAGTACTTC.

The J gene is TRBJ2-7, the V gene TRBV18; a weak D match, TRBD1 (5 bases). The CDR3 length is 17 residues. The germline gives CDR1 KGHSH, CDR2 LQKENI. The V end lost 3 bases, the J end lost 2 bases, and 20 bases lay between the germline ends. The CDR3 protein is CASSPFGQGQDTYEQYF. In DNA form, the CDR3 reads TGTGCCAGCTCACCGTTCGGGCAGGGTCAAGACACCTACGAGCAGTACTTC.

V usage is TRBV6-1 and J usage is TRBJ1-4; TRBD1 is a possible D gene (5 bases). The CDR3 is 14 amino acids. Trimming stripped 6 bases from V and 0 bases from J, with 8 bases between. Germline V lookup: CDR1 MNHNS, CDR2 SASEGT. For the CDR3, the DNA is TGTGCCAGCAGACAGGCAGCAACTAATGAAAAACTGTTTTTT. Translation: CASRQAATNEKLFF.

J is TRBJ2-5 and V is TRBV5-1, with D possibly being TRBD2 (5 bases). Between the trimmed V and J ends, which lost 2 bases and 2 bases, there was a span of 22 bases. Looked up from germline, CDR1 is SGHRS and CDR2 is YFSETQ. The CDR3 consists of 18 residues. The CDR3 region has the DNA TGCGCCAGCAGCTTCCAAAGCCGCGCGGGTCCCCTGCAAGAGACCCAGTACTTC. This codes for CASSFQSRAGPLQETQYF.

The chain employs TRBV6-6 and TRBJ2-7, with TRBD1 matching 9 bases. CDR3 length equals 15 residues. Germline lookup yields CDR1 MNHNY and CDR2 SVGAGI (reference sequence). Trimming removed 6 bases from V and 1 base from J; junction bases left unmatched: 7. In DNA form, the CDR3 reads TGTGCCAGCAGCCGCCTCGGGACAGGGTCCTACGAGCAGTACTTC. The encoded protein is CASSRLGTGSYEQYF.

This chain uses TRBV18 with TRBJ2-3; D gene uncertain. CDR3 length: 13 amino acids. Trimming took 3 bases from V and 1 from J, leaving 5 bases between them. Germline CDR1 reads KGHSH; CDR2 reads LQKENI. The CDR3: CASSPAGTDTQYF. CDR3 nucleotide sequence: TGTGCCAGCTCACCTGCGGGCACAGATACGCAGTATTTT.

The CDR3 is CASTTGLSGNTIYF. CDR3 bases: TGTGCCAGCACCACAGGGCTTTCCGGAAACACCATATATTTT. The chain couples TRBV5-5 to TRBJ1-3, with TRBD1 as a possible D gene (6 bases). Trimming shortened V by 6 bases and J by 4 bases, and 14 bases separated the two germline ends. Germline CDR1 is SGHKS and CDR2 is YYEKEE (reference sequence). The CDR3 is 14 residues long.